This T cell receptor beta chain derives from a study of response to subunit inactivated influenza vaccine. Germline CDR1 and CDR2: SNHLY and FYNNEI. CDR3 size: 18 residues. The germline V and J ends were trimmed by 0 bases and 2 bases, with 20 bases remaining between them. TCRdb processed the RT-PCR reads anew with MiXCR; each CDR3 protein has one entry. The sample lists about 190,000 distinct CDR3 sequences; approximately 15% were seen once. This chain uses TRBV2 with TRBJ2-7; D may correspond to TRBD1 or TRBD2 (5 bases each). The clonotype was recovered from a middle-aged man who received an inactivated influenza vaccine. Specimen: CD8+ T cells sorted from PBMCs, collected 4 to 6 days after vaccination. This CDR3 is CASSEALGEGKGAYEQYF. The CDR3 coding sequence is TGTGCCAGCAGTGAAGCGCTTGGAGAGGGGAAAGGGGCCTACGAGCAGTACTTC.